A single sample gave rise to the 13 T cell receptor beta chains below, sequenced in a study of T cell responses to AZD1222 COVID-19 vaccine. Some clones are missing from TCRdb's copy, which holds only in-frame ones; the method was immunoSEQ multiplex PCR. In the table there are approximately 190,000 clones, under 95% of which are singletons. Sequencing was performed on peripheral blood, taken on day 0 of AZD1222 vaccination. These receptor sequences come from an adult in good health.

This clone has a single count. The chain joins TRBV7-6 to TRBJ2-5, with a possible D match to TRBD2 (6 bases). This CDR3 has 11 residues. CDR1 is SGHVS, CDR2 FNYEAQ, per germline. The CDR3: CLRRERETQYF. As DNA, the CDR3 is TGTTTGCGCCGGGAGAGGGAGACCCAGTACTTC. Combining the CDR3 with reference TRBV7-6 and TRBJ2-5 gives the whole variable domain GAGVSQSPRYKVTKRGQDVALRCDPISGHVSLYWYRQALGQGPEFLTYFNYEAQQDKSGLPNDRFSAERPEGSISTLTIQRTEQRDSAMYRCLRRERETQYFGPGTRLLVL.

This chain uses TRBV6-1 with TRBJ2-7; no clear D. This CDR3 has 13 amino acids. V was shortened by 1 base and J by 1 base, with 5 bases between the two germline ends. The V gene's germline CDR1 is MNHNS and CDR2 SASEGT. The CDR3 here is CASSEGWSYEQYF. The CDR3 bases are TGTGCCAGCAGTGAAGGTTGGTCCTACGAGCAGTACTTC.

The CDR3 region has the DNA TGTGCCAGCAGCAATGGACAGGGGAGCAATCAGCCCCAGCATTTT. This codes for CASSNGQGSNQPQHF. The rearrangement links TRBV21-1 to TRBJ1-5; TRBD1, as called in the table, went unchecked against the DNA. TRBV21-1 is noted as a pseudogene. The CDR3 is made up of 15 amino acids.

The chain combines TRBV7-9 with TRBJ1-2; D call uncertain. In germline, CDR1 is SEHNR, CDR2 FQNEAQ (reference sequence). Trimming took off 5 bases at V and 10 bases at J, with 23 bases between the two ends. The length of the CDR3 is 15 residues. DNA for the CDR3: TGTGCCAGCAGCCCCCGGCGGGGTAGAGAAGCTGACTACACCTTC. It codes for CASSPRRGREADYTF.

The chain carries TRBV18 and TRBJ1-4; TRBD1 is a possible D gene (5 bases). With 0 bases removed from V and 10 bases from J, the gap between germline ends came to 9 bases. From germline, CDR1 is KGHSH and CDR2 LQKENI. The CDR3 has 13 residues. As DNA, the CDR3 is TGTGCCAGCTCACCACCTCGGCAGGGAAAACTGTTTTTT. It codes for CASSPPRQGKLFF.

V gene TRBV4-2 combines with J gene TRBJ1-2; 10 nucleotides match TRBD1. Germline V gene sequence: CDR1 LGHNA, CDR2 YNFKEQ. The CDR3 is made up of 18 amino acids. Trimming cost V 4 bases and J 2 bases; bases outside gene matches: 13. CDR3 residues: CASSPVRIRTGGNYGYTF. The CDR3 DNA follows: TGTGCCAGCAGCCCCGTCCGGATTCGGACAGGGGGAAACTATGGCTACACCTTC.

The chain links TRBV5-5 to TRBJ1-1, with D hard to call. The V end lost 4 bases, the J end lost 1 base, and 11 bases lay between the germline ends. The CDR3 contains 14 residues. The germline V gene encodes CDR1 SGHKS and CDR2 YYEKEE (reference sequence). The CDR3 protein is CASSPGSSNTEAFF. CDR3 DNA sequence: TGTGCCAGCAGCCCGGGATCCTCGAACACTGAAGCTTTCTTT.

This clone was seen more than once but under ten times. The chain joins TRBV19 to TRBJ1-1; TRBD1 matches at 8 bases. V lost 5 bases and J lost 4; bases outside the gene matches: 12. From germline, CDR1 is LNHDA and CDR2 SQIVND (reference sequence). This CDR3 spans 16 amino acids. Here the CDR3 reads CASSLGDRLGSTEAFF. CDR3 in DNA: TGTGCCAGTAGTCTGGGGGACAGGCTGGGGAGCACTGAAGCTTTCTTT.

The sample holds a few counts of this clone. The chain is built from TRBV5-8 and TRBJ1-1; the D gene is possibly TRBD1 (5 bases). This CDR3 contains 16 residues. Trimming removed 4 bases from V and 0 bases from J, with 16 bases in between. CDR1 and CDR2 (germline): SGHTS, YDEGEE. CDR3 DNA: TGTGCCAGCAGCGTTATAACAGGAATCTTGAACACTGAAGCTTTCTTT. Encoded protein: CASSVITGILNTEAFF.

This chain's CDR3 is CASSAGTSNQPQHF. The CDR3 nucleotides read TGTGCCAGTAGTGCGGGGACTAGCAATCAGCCCCAGCATTTT. The V gene is TRBV19, the J gene TRBJ1-5; a weak D match, TRBD1 (5 bases). V was pared by 5 bases and J by 0 bases, with 8 bases between. The CDR3 consists of 14 residues. The germline gives CDR1 LNHDA, CDR2 SQIVND (reference sequence).

The J gene is TRBJ1-6, the V gene TRBV7-9; 8 nucleotides match TRBD1. This CDR3 region has 14 residues. The trim removed 5 bases at V and 9 bases at J, leaving 6 bases unmatched. CDR1 is SEHNR and CDR2 is FQNEAQ in the germline V gene (reference sequence). CDR3 in amino acids: CASSGQGVGSPLHF. The DNA of the CDR3 is TGTGCCAGCAGCGGACAGGGAGTGGGTTCACCCCTCCACTTT. Combining the CDR3 with reference TRBV7-9 and TRBJ1-6 gives the whole variable domain DTGVSQNPRHKITKRGQNVTFRCDPISEHNRLYWYRQTLGQGPEFLTYFQNEAQLEKSRLLSDRFSAERPKGSFSTLEIQRTEQGDSAMYLCASSGQGVGSPLHFGNGTRLTVT.

The V call is TRBV5-1, the J call TRBJ2-7; TRBD1 aligns across 11 bases. The germline CDR1 and CDR2 sequences are SGHRS and YFSETQ. The CDR3 length is 15 residues. V lost 2 bases, J lost 3 bases, and 4 bases stayed unmatched. The CDR3 bases are TGCGCCAGCAGCTTCGGGACAGGGGGAGACTACGAGCAGTACTTC. Residues: CASSFGTGGDYEQYF.

The sample holds one count of this clone. The CDR3 region is CASSHGLAGGELFF. For the CDR3, the DNA is TGTGCCAGCAGCCACGGACTAGCGGGAGGGGAGCTGTTTTTT. The V call is TRBV11-3, the J call TRBJ2-2; 12 bases align to TRBD2. Looked up from germline, CDR1 is SGHNT and CDR2 is YENEEA. This CDR3 contains 14 residues. After removal of 5 bases from V and 8 bases from J, the junction contained 3 bases not matched to a gene.